The 22 T cell receptor beta chains below all came from one sample that was sequenced in a study of neoadjuvant anti-PD-1 for oral cavity cancer. The method was immunoSEQ multiplex PCR; TCRdb's version includes in-frame clones alone and lacks a portion of them. The data show tens of thousands of clones, 30% to 40% seen once. Time point given: after neoadjuvant nivolumab, at surgical resection. This specimen consisted of tumor tissue, obtained after nivolumab (anti-PD-1) treatment. These receptors were collected from a person aged 35-79 years with oral cavity squamous cell carcinoma.

The CDR3 sequence: CASSRGRLNTGELFF. In nucleotides, the CDR3 is TGTGCCAGCAGCCGGGGGCGACTTAACACCGGGGAGCTGTTTTTT. This chain joins TRBV13 and TRBJ2-2; D could derive from TRBD1 or TRBD2 (6 bases each). Trimming pared 5 bases from V and 2 bases from J, leaving 12 bases between. The CDR3 extends over 15 amino acids. Germline V gene lookup returns CDR1 PRHDT and CDR2 FYEKMQ (reference sequence).

This clone was counted a few times. V gene TRBV2 combines with J gene TRBJ1-1, with a possible D match to TRBD1 (5 bases). V was trimmed by 1 base and J by 4 bases, leaving 10 bases between them. The CDR3 spans 14 residues. The germline V gene encodes CDR1 SNHLY and CDR2 FYNNEI. The CDR3 here is CASSEGRGFTEAFF. CDR3 DNA: TGTGCCAGCAGTGAAGGAAGGGGATTCACTGAAGCTTTCTTT.

The chain recombines TRBV28 with TRBJ1-3; tentative D call: TRBD1 (6 bases). The CDR3 contains 14 residues. The V end was cut by 6 bases, the J end by 2 bases, with 11 bases between. Germline V lookup: CDR1 MDHEN, CDR2 SYDVKM. For the CDR3, the DNA is TGTGCCAGCAGGCCTCAGGGGACTGGAAACACCATATATTTT. The encoded protein is CASRPQGTGNTIYF.

This chain uses TRBV30 with TRBJ2-2; perhaps TRBD1 as D (5 bases). This CDR3 has 14 residues. The germline CDR1 and CDR2 sequences are GTSNPN and SVGIG (reference sequence). Between the trimmed V and J ends, which lost 4 bases and 4 bases, there was a span of 13 bases. CDR3 residues: CAWKWGSVTGELFF. The CDR3 nucleotides are TGTGCCTGGAAGTGGGGCAGTGTCACCGGGGAGCTGTTTTTT. Together with reference TRBV30 and TRBJ2-2, the CDR3 gives the full variable domain: SQTIHQWPATLVQPVGSPLSLECTVEGTSNPNLYWYRQAAGRGLQLLFYSVGIGQISSEVPQNLSASRPQDRQFILSSKKLLLSDSGFYLCAWKWGSVTGELFFGEGSRLTVL.

This clone appeared a few times. The gene calls are TRBV2 and TRBJ1-2, with D unresolved. The germline V gene has CDR1 SNHLY and CDR2 FYNNEI. The CDR3 extends over 11 amino acids. V lost 8 bases to trimming and J lost 8 bases, with 12 bases between them. This CDR3 reads CASLRSRGYTF. In DNA form, the CDR3 reads TGTGCCAGCCTCAGATCTAGAGGCTACACCTTC.

The rearrangement joins TRBV5-4 to TRBJ2-1; 10 bases fit TRBD2. Trimming cost V 0 bases and J 5 bases; bases outside gene matches: 11. Germline lookup yields CDR1 SGHNT and CDR2 YYREEE (reference sequence). CDR3 length equals 18 residues. In DNA form, the CDR3 reads TGTGCCAGCAGCTTGGGCCCTTTAGCGGGGGGCCGGAACAATGAGCAGTTCTTC. Its translation: CASSLGPLAGGRNNEQFF.

The sample holds one count of this clone. The chain uses TRBV7-8 and TRBJ2-6; 9 bases align to TRBD2. From germline, CDR1 is SGHVS and CDR2 FQNEAQ. The CDR3 covers 21 residues. Trimming cost V 4 bases and J 0 bases; bases outside gene matches: 16. The DNA for the CDR3 is TGTGCCAGCAGCTCACTTCGGGTGGTAGCGGGAGTGGACTCTGGGGCCAACGTCCTGACTTTC. Amino acid sequence: CASSSLRVVAGVDSGANVLTF.

This clone was picked up a small number of times. V gene TRBV6-6 combines with J gene TRBJ2-7; weak D call: TRBD2 (7 bases). CDR3 length equals 13 residues. V dropped 6 bases and J dropped 6 bases, with 15 bases sitting between them. Germline V lookup: CDR1 MNHNY, CDR2 SVGAGI (reference sequence). The CDR3 is CASRPGRGGEQYF. The DNA for the CDR3 is TGTGCCAGCAGACCCGGTAGGGGGGGCGAGCAGTACTTC.

The rearrangement links TRBV9 to TRBJ2-3; the D gene is possibly TRBD1 (6 bases). The CDR3 has 15 amino acids. Looked up from germline, CDR1 is SGDLS and CDR2 is YYNGEE. V was cut by 4 bases and J by 4 bases, with 16 bases left in between. The CDR3 loop reads CASSTQGRVSDTQYF. For the CDR3, the DNA is TGTGCCAGCAGCACACAGGGCCGAGTGTCAGATACGCAGTATTTT.

The chain combines TRBV10-1 with TRBJ2-2; possible D gene TRBD2, 6 bases. Germline CDR1 and CDR2: WNHNN and SYGVQD (reference sequence). The CDR3 length is 13 residues. Trimming stripped 2 bases from V and 5 bases from J, with 6 bases between. The CDR3 DNA reads as TGCGCCAGCAGTGAGGGGGGGACCGGGGAGCTGTTTTTT. Translating it yields CASSEGGTGELFF.

The chain couples TRBV7-2 to TRBJ2-2; D possibly corresponds to TRBD2 (5 bases). Germline values: CDR1 SGHTA, CDR2 FQGNSA. Trimming stripped 2 bases from V and 8 bases from J, with 9 bases between. CDR3 length: 13 residues. CDR3 nucleotide sequence: TGTGCCAGCAGCTTAATCGGCGGGGGGGAGCTGTTTTTT. Translated: CASSLIGGGELFF.

The chain links TRBV5-1 to TRBJ2-1; D is perhaps TRBD2 (6 bases). This CDR3 is built from 15 residues. V lost 0 bases to trimming and J lost 10 bases, with 17 bases between them. The V gene's germline CDR1 is SGHRS and CDR2 YFSETQ. This CDR3 is CASSLERAITGEQFF. In DNA form, the CDR3 reads TGCGCCAGCAGCTTGGAGCGGGCGATCACCGGCGAGCAGTTCTTC.

The V and J genes are TRBV18 and TRBJ2-5; D call uncertain. The CDR3 length is 13 residues. Germline lookup yields CDR1 KGHSH and CDR2 LQKENI. V gave up 1 base and J gave up 3 bases, with 6 bases separating them. The CDR3 DNA sequence: TGTGCCAGCTCACCACTAGTGGAAGAGACCCAGTACTTC. Translated: CASSPLVEETQYF.

By frequency in the sample, this clone is medium-sized. The chain joins TRBV18 to TRBJ2-7, with D perhaps matching TRBD1 or TRBD2 (6 bases each). The CDR3 covers 13 residues. Germline V gene lookup returns CDR1 KGHSH and CDR2 LQKENI. V was pared by 8 bases and J by 6 bases, with 17 bases between. This chain's CDR3 is CASRGQTEGEQYF. CDR3 nucleotides: TGTGCCAGCAGAGGACAGACGGAGGGCGAGCAGTACTTC.

The genes are TRBV29-1 and TRBJ1-2; 8 nucleotides line up with TRBD1. This CDR3 contains 13 residues. Germline V gene data show CDR1 as SQVTM and CDR2 as ANQGSEA. Losses at the gene ends were 6 bases for V and 8 bases for J; bases not matched to a gene: 11. The CDR3 sequence: CSVSSQGAGGYTF. CDR3 DNA: TGCAGCGTCTCTTCTCAGGGGGCGGGAGGCTACACCTTC. The full variable domain, completed using reference TRBV29-1 and TRBJ1-2, is SAVISQKPSRDICQRGTSLTIQCQVDSQVTMMFWYRQQPGQSLTLIATANQGSEATYESGFVIDKFPISRPNLTFSTLTVSNMSPEDSSIYLCSVSSQGAGGYTFGSGTRLTVV.

This chain links TRBV28 with TRBJ2-7, with D tentatively TRBD2 (5 bases). The ends were cut back, 3 bases at V and 3 bases at J, with 12 bases in the middle. Germline V CDR1 and CDR2: MDHEN, SYDVKM. This CDR3 is built from 14 residues. CDR3 residues: CASSLTAGRYEQYF. CDR3 nucleotide sequence: TGTGCCAGCAGTTTGACGGCGGGTCGCTACGAGCAGTACTTC.

In its sample, this clone was seen a few times. This chain connects TRBV18 to TRBJ2-2; 9 bases are a match to TRBD1. This CDR3 contains 16 residues. Per the germline V gene, CDR1 is KGHSH and CDR2 is LQKENI. V gave up 3 bases and J gave up 8 bases; unmatched junction bases: 10. The CDR3 nucleotides read TGTGCCAGCTCACCCGGGACAGGGATAACACCGGGGGAGCTGTTTTTT. This gives the protein CASSPGTGITPGELFF.

The gene calls are TRBV2 and TRBJ2-5; the D gene is possibly TRBD2 (6 bases). Germline loops: CDR1 SNHLY, CDR2 FYNNEI. This CDR3 is built from 15 residues. V was shortened by 8 bases and J by 0 bases, with 16 bases between the two germline ends. The DNA of the CDR3 is TGTGCCAGCCCCCCGACTAGTCAGTACCAAGAGACCCAGTACTTC. It codes for CASPPTSQYQETQYF.

In its sample, this clone was seen a few times. This chain joins TRBV15 and TRBJ1-3; possibly TRBD1 for D (5 bases). V lost 0 bases and J 2 bases, leaving 11 bases between the germline ends. The CDR3 consists of 16 residues. Looked up from germline, CDR1 is LNHNV and CDR2 is YYDKDF (reference sequence). The CDR3: CATSRDGQGAGNTIYF. The CDR3, as DNA: TGTGCCACCAGCAGAGATGGGCAGGGCGCTGGAAACACCATATATTTT.

The chain links TRBV10-3 to TRBJ2-1; 9 bases agree with TRBD1. Trimming cost V 7 bases and J 8 bases; bases outside gene matches: 12. The length of the CDR3 is 15 residues. Germline V gene data show CDR1 as ENHRY and CDR2 as SYGVKD. The CDR3 DNA sequence: TGTGCCATCAAGAAGGACAGGGGTGTTCGCGATGAGCAGTTCTTC. Translation gives CAIKKDRGVRDEQFF.

The J gene is TRBJ2-3, the V gene TRBV6-6, with no clear D. V was clipped by 5 bases and J by 6 bases, with 9 bases between them. Germline V gene sequence: CDR1 MNHNY, CDR2 SVGAGI (reference sequence). This CDR3 has 12 amino acids. CDR3 nucleotide sequence: TGTGCCAGCAGTCCCAATGGGGATACGCAGTATTTT. This gives the protein CASSPNGDTQYF.

This clone was observed a handful of times. The rearrangement uses TRBV21-1 and TRBJ1-6. TRBV21-1 is flagged as a pseudogene. The CDR3 totals 16 residues. The chain's CDR3 is CASSLKEAAKNSPLHF. CDR3 nucleotide sequence: TGTGCCAGCAGCCTGAAGGAGGCAGCCAAAAATTCACCCCTCCACTTT.